Detailed here is one TCR beta chain. Its antigen is unidentified. One end of the junction does not line up with germline, which may come from a read error. The sample contains more than one DNA sequence encoding this CDR3. Sequenced by immunoSEQ multiplex PCR; TCRdb stores in-frame clones only, minus some. The repertoire holds roughly 2,300,000 clones, around 92% seen once, with 0.37% in the top ten. This record belongs to a study of shared clonotypes between healthy human individuals. Study background: Used for every donor were three CD4 naive, three CD4 memory, two CD8 naive and one CD8 memory plate. Study findings and constraints: In the sorted subsets, rarefaction showed sequencing was incomplete despite large depth. Clonotype sharing among donors likely depends on sequencing depth.

The germline gives CDR1 SGHAT, CDR2 FQNNGV. CDR3 size: 13 residues. Sequenced sample: naive CD4+ T cells from PBMCs. As to subset: CD45RA+ positively selected. The chain links TRBV11-2 to TRBJ1-1; D not resolved. This clonotype was obtained from a man in his late teens or twenties in good health. Some clones in this sample may be carry-over from other donors' samples. CDR3 DNA: TGTGCCAGTAGCTTAGCACAGCCCACTGAAGCTTTCTTT. This codes for CASSLAQPTEAFF.